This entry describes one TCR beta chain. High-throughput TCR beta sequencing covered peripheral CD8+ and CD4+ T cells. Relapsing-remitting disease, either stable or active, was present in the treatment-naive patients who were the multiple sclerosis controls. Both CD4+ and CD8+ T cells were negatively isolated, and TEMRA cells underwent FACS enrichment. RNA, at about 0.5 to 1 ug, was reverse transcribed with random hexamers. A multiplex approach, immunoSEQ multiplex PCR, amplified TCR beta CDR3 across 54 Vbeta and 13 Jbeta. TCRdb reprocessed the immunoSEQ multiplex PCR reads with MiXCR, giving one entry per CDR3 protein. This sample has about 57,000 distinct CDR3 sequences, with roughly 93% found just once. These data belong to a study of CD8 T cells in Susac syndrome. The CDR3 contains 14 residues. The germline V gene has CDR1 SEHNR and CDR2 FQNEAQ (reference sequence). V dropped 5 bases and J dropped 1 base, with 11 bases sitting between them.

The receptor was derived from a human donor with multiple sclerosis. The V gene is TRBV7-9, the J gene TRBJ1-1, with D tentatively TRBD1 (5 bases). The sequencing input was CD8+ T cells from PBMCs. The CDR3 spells CASSHRLENTEAFF. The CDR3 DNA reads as TGTGCCAGCAGCCACAGGTTAGAGAACACTGAAGCTTTCTTT. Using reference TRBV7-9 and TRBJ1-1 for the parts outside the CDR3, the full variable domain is DTGVSQNPRHKITKRGQNVTFRCDPISEHNRLYWYRQTLGQGPEFLTYFQNEAQLEKSRLLSDRFSAERPKGSFSTLEIQRTEQGDSAMYLCASSHRLENTEAFFGQGTRLTVV.